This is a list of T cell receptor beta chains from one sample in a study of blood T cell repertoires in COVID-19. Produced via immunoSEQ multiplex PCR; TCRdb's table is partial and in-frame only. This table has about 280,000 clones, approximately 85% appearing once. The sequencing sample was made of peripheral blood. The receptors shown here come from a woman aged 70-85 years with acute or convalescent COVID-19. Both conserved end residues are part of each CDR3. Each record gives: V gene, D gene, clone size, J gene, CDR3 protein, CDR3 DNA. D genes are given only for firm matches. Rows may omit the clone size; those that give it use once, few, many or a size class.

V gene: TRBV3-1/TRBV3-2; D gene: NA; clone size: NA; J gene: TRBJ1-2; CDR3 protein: CASSQAAGYGYTF; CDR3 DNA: TGTGCCAGCAGCCAAGCAGCCGGGTACGGCTACACCTTC
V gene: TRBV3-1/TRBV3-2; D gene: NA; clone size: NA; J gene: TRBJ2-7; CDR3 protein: CASSLGRGRFEQYF; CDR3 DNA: TGTGCCAGCAGCCTCGGAAGGGGAAGGTTCGAGCAGTACTTC
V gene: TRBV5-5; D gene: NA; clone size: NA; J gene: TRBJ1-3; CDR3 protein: CASSLDSSSFSGNTIYF; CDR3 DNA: TGTGCCAGCAGCTTGGACAGCTCAAGTTTCTCTGGAAACACCATATATTTT
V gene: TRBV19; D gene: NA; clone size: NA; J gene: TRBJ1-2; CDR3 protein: CASSMAAGANYGYTF; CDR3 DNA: TGTGCCAGTAGTATGGCGGCAGGGGCTAACTATGGCTACACCTTC
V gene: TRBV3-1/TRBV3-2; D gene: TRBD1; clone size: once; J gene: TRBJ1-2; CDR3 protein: CASSQGQGARGYTF; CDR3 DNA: TGTGCCAGCAGCCAAGGGCAGGGGGCGCGAGGCTACACCTTC
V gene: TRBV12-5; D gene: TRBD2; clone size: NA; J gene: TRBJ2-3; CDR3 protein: CASTASGGVDTQYF; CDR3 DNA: TGTGCTAGTACTGCTAGCGGGGGAGTAGATACGCAGTATTTT
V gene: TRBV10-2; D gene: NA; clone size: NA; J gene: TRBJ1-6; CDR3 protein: CASSETQGPPLSPLHF; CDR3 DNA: TGCGCCAGCAGTGAGACCCAGGGGCCCCCGCTATCACCCCTCCACTTT
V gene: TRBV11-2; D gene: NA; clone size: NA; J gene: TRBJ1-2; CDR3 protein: CASSLSSGANYGYTF; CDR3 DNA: TGTGCCAGCAGCTTGTCCTCAGGGGCTAACTATGGCTACACCTTC
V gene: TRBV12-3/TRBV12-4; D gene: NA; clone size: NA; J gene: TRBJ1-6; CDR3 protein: CASSPGTLELHF; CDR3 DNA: TGTGCCAGCAGTCCCGGGACACTGGAGCTCCACTTT
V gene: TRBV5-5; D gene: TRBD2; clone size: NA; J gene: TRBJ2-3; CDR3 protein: CASSLTSGGNTDTQYF; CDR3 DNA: TGTGCCAGCAGCCTCACTAGCGGGGGTAATACAGATACGCAGTATTTT
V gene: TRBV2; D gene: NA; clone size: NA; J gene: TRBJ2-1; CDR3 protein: CASSGIDNEQFF; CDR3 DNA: TGTGCCAGCAGTGGTATCGACAATGAGCAGTTCTTC
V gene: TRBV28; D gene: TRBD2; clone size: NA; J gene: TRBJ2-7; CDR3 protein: CASSFLIRGGYEQYF; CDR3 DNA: TGTGCCAGCAGTTTTTTGATACGGGGGGGCTACGAGCAGTACTTC
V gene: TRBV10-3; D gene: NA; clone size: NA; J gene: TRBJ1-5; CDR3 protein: CAISGGRGQPQHF; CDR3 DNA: TGTGCCATCAGTGGGGGGAGGGGTCAGCCCCAGCATTTT
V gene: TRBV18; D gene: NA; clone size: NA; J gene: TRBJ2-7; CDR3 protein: CASSLLGDFYEQYF; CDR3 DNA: TGTGCCAGCTCACTTCTGGGAGATTTCTACGAGCAGTACTTC
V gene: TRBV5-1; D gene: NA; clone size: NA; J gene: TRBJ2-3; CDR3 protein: CASSWDFTDTQYF; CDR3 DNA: TGCGCCAGCAGCTGGGACTTCACAGATACGCAGTATTTT
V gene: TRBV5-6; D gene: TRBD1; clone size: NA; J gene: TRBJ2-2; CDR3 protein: CASSLGTGGSGELFF; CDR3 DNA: TGTGCCAGCAGCTTGGGGACAGGGGGCTCCGGGGAGCTGTTTTTT
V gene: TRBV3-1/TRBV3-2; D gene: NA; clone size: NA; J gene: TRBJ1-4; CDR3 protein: CASRRDISEKLFF; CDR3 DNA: TGTGCCAGCAGACGGGACATATCTGAAAAACTGTTTTTT
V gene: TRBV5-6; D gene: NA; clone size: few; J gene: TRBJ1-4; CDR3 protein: CASSLVADARRRSEKLFF; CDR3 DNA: TGTGCCAGCAGCTTGGTTGCGGACGCCCGAAGGAGGAGTGAAAAACTGTTTTTT
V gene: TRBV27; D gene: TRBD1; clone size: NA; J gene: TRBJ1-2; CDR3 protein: CASSLLADRGSGFTF; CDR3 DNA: TGTGCCAGCAGTTTACTAGCTGACAGGGGGAGTGGTTTCACCTTC
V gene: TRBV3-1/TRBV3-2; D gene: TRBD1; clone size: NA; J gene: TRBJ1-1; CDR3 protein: CASSLRQGRTEAFF; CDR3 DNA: TGTGCCAGCAGCCTGAGACAGGGGAGGACTGAAGCTTTCTTT
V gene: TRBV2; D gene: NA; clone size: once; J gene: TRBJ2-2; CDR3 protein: CASSGGRGLRELFF; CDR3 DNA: TGTGCCAGCAGTGGGGGTAGGGGTCTCCGGGAGCTGTTTTTT
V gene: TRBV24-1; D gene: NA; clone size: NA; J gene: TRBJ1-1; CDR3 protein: CATRAGEGTEAFF; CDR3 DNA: TGTGCCACCAGGGCAGGCGAAGGAACTGAAGCTTTCTTT
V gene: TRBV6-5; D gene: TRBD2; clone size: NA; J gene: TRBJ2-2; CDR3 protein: CASSLERGGELFF; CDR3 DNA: TGTGCCAGCAGCCTAGAGCGGGGCGGGGAGCTGTTTTTT
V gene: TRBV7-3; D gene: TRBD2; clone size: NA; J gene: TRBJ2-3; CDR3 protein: CASGAFGGGSTDTQYF; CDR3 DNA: TGTGCCAGCGGGGCATTTGGCGGGGGAAGCACAGATACGCAGTATTTT
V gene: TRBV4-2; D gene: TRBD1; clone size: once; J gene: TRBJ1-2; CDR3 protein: CASSRTGGGGYTF; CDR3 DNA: TGTGCCAGCAGTCGGACAGGGGGGGGCGGCTACACCTTC
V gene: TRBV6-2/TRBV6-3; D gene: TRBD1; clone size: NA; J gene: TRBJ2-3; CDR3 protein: CASSTGTGGFQDTQYF; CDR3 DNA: TGTGCCAGCAGTACTGGGACAGGCGGTTTTCAAGATACGCAGTATTTT
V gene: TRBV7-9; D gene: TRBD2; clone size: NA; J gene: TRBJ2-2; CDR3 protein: CASSSSGGYTGELFF; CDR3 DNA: TGTGCCAGCAGCTCTAGCGGGGGGTACACCGGGGAGCTGTTTTTT
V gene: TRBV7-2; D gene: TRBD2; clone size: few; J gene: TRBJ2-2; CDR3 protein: CASRRPGGPNPGELFF; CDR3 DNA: TGTGCCAGCAGGCGTCCGGGGGGGCCTAACCCCGGGGAGCTGTTTTTT